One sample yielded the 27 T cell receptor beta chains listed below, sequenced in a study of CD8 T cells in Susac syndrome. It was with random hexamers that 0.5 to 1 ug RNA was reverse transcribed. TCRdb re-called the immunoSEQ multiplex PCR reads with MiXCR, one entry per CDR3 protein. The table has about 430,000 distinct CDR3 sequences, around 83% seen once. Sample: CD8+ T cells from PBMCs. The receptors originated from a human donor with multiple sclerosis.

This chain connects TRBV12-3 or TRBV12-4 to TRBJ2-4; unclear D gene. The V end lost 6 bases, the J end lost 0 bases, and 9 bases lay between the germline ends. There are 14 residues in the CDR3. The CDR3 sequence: CASSPTRAKNIQYF. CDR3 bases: TGTGCCAGCAGCCCAACTCGAGCCAAAAACATTCAGTACTTC.

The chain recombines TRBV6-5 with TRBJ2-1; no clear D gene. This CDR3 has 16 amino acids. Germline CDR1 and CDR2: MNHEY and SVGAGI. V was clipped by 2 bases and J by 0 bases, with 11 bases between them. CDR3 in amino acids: CASSYETPSSYNEQFF. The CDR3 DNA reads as TGTGCCAGCAGTTACGAGACCCCTAGCTCCTACAATGAGCAGTTCTTC.

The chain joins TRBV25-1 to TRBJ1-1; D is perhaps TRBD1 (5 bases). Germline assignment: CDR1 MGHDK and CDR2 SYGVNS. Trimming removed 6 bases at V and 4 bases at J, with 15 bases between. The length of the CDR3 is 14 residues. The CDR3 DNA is TGTGCCAGCAGGCGGGGGGGATGGAGCACTGAAGCTTTCTTT. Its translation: CASRRGGWSTEAFF.

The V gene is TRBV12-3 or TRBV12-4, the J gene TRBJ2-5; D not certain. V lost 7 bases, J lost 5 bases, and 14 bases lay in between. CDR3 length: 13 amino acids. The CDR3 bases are TGTGCCAGCAAGCCCCAGGTGTCGGAGACCCAGTACTTC. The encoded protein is CASKPQVSETQYF.

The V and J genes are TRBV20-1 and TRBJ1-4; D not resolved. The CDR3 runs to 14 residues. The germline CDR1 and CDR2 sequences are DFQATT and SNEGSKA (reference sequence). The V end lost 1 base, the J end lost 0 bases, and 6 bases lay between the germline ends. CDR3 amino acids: CSARVPATNEKLFF. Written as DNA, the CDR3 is TGCAGTGCTAGAGTGCCTGCAACTAATGAAAAACTGTTTTTT.

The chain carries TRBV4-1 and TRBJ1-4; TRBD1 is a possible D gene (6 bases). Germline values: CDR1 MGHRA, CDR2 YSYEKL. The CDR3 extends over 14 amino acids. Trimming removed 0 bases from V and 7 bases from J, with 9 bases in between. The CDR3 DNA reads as TGCGCCAGCAGCCAAGATCCCAGGGGTGAAAAACTGTTTTTT. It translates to CASSQDPRGEKLFF.

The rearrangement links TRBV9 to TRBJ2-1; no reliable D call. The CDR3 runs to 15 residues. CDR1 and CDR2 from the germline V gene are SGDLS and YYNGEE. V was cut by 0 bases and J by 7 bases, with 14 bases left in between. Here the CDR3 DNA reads TGTGCCAGCAGCGTAGTGGACCGCGGTGGAAATGAGCAGTTCTTC. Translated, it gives CASSVVDRGGNEQFF.

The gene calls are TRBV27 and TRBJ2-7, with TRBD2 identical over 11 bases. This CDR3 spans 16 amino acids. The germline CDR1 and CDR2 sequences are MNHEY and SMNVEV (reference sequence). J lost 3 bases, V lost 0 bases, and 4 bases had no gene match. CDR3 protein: CASSLSAGLADYEQYF. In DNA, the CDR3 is TGTGCCAGCAGTTTATCGGCGGGACTAGCGGACTACGAGCAGTACTTC.

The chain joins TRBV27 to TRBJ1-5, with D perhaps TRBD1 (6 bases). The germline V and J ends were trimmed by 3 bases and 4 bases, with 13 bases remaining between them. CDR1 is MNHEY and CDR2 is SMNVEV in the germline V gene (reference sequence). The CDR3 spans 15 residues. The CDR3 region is CASSFYGGPNQPQHF. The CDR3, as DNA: TGTGCCAGCAGTTTCTACGGGGGCCCGAATCAGCCCCAGCATTTT.

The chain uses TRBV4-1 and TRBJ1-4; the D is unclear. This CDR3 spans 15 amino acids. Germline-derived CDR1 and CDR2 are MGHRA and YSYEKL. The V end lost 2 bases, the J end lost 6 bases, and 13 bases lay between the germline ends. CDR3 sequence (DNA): TGCGCCAGCAGCCAATCTTTCCAGGTCGATGAAAAACTGTTTTTT. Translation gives CASSQSFQVDEKLFF.

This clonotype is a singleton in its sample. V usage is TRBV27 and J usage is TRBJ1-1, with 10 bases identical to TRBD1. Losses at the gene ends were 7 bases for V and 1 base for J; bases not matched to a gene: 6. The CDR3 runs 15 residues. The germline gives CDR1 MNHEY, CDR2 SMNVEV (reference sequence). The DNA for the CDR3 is TGTGCCAGCACCCTGGACAGGGGGAGGAACACTGAAGCTTTCTTT. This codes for CASTLDRGRNTEAFF.

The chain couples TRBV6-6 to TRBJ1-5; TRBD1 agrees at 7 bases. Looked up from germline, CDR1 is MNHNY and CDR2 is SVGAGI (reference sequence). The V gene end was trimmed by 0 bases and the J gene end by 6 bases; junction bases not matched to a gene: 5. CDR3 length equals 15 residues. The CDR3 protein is CASSYSYRGGQPQHF. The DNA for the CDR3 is TGTGCCAGCAGTTACTCCTACAGGGGCGGTCAGCCCCAGCATTTT.

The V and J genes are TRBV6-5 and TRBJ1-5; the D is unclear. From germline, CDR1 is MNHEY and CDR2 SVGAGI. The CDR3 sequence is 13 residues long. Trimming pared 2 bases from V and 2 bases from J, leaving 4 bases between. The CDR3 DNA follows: TGTGCCAGCAGTTACGGCGGCAATCAGCCCCAGCATTTT. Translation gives CASSYGGNQPQHF.

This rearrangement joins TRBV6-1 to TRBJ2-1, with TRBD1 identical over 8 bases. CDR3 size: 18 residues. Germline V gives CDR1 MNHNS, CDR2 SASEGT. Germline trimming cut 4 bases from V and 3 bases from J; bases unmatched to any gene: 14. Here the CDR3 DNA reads TGTGCCAGCAGTGTCAACATGTTTGGGACAGGATACTACAATGAGCAGTTCTTC. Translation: CASSVNMFGTGYYNEQFF.

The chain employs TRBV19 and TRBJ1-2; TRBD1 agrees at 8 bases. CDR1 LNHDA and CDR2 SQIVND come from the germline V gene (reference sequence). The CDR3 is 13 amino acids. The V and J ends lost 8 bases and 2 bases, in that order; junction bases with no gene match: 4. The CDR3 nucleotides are TGTGCCAGTCTTCAGGGGGCCAACTATGGCTACACCTTC. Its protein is CASLQGANYGYTF.

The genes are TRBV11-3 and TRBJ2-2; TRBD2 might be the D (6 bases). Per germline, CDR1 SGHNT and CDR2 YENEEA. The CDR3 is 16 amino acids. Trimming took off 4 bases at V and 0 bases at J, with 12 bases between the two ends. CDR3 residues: CASSSESGPNTGELFF. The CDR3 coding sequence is TGTGCCAGCAGCTCCGAGAGCGGGCCGAACACCGGGGAGCTGTTTTTT.

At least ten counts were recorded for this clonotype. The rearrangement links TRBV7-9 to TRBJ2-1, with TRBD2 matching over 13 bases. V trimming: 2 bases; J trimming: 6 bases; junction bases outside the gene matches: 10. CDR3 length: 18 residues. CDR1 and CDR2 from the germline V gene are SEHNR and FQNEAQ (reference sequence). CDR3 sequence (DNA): TGTGCCAGCAGCTTACCCTCTATACTAGCGGGAGGGGGCAATGAGCAGTTCTTC. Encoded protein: CASSLPSILAGGGNEQFF.

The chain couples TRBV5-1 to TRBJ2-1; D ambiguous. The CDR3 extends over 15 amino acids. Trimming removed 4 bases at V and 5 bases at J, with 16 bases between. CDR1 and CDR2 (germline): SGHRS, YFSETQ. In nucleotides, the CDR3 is TGCGCCAGCAGCGCCTGGGGTGGGGTTAACAATGAGCAGTTCTTC. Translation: CASSAWGGVNNEQFF. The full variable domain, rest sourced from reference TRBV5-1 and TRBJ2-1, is KAGVTQTPRYLIKTRGQQVTLSCSPISGHRSVSWYQQTPGQGLQFLFEYFSETQRNKGNFPGRFSGRQFSNSRSEMNVSTLELGDSALYLCASSAWGGVNNEQFFGPGTRLTVL.

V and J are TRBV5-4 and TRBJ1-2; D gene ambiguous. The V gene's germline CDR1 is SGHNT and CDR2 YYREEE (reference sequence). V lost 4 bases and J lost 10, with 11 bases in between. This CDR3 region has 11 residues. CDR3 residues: CASSLAQVYTF. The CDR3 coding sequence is TGTGCCAGCAGCCTAGCCCAAGTCTACACCTTC.

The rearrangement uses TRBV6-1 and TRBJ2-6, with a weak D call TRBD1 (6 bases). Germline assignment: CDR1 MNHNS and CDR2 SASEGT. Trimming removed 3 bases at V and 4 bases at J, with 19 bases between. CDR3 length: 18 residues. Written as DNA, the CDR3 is TGTGCCAGCAGTGAGGACAGAGCACGAGTGTCCGGGGCCAACGTCCTGACTTTC. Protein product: CASSEDRARVSGANVLTF.

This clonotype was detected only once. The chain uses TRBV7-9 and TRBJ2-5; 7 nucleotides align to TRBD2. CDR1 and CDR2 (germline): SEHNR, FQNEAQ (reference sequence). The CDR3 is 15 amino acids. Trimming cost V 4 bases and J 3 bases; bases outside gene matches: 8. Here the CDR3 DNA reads TGTGCCAGCAGCTCCACCTCCGGGACTAAAGAGACCCAGTACTTC. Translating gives CASSSTSGTKETQYF.

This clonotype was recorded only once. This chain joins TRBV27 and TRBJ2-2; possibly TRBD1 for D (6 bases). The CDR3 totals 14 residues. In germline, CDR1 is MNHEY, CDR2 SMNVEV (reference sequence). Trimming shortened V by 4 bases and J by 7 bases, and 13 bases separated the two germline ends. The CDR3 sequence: CASSSQGIFGELFF. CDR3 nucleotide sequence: TGTGCCAGCAGTTCCCAGGGGATCTTCGGGGAGCTGTTTTTT.

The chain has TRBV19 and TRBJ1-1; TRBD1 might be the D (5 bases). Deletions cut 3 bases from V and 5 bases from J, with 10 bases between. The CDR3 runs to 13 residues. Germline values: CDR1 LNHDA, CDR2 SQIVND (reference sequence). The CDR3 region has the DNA TGTGCCAGTAGTATGGGTGGGGGGACTGAAGCTTTCTTT. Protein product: CASSMGGGTEAFF.

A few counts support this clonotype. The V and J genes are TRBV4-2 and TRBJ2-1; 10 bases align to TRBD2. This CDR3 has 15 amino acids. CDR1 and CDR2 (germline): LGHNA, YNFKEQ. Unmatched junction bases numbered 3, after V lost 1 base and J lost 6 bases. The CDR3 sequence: CASSQVAGGTNEQFF. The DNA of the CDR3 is TGTGCCAGCAGCCAAGTAGCGGGAGGTACCAATGAGCAGTTCTTC.

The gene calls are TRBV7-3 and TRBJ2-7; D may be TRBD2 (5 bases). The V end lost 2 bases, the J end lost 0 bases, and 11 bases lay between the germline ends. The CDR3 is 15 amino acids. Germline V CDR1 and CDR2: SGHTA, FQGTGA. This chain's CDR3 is CASSLWAGPSYEQYF. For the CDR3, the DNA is TGTGCCAGCAGCTTATGGGCGGGCCCCTCCTACGAGCAGTACTTC.

CDR3 sequence: CAWSTDLNTGELFF. The CDR3 DNA reads TGTGCCTGGAGTACCGACCTGAACACCGGGGAGCTGTTTTTT. The chain recombines TRBV30 with TRBJ2-2; D is undetermined. The CDR3 has 14 amino acids. Germline V gene lookup returns CDR1 GTSNPN and CDR2 SVGIG (reference sequence). V was trimmed by 2 bases and J by 1 base, leaving 8 bases between them.

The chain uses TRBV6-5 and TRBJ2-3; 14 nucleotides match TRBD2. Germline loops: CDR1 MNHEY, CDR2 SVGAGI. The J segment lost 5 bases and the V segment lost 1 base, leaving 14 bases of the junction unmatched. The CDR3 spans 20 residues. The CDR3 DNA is TGTGCCAGCAGTTACTTCGGACTAGCGGGGGGTCGACCCCCCAAAGATACGCAGTATTTT. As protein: CASSYFGLAGGRPPKDTQYF.